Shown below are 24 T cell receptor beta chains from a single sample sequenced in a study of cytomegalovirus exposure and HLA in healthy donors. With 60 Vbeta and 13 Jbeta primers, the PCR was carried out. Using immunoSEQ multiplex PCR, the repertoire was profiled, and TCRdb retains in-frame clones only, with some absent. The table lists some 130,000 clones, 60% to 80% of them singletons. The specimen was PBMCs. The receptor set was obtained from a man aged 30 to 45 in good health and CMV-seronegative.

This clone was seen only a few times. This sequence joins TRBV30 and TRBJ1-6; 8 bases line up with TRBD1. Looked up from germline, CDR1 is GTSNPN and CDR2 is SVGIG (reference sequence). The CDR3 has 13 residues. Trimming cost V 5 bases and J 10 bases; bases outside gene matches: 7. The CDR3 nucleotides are TGTGCCTGGGACAGGGGAGTTTACTCACCCCTCCACTTT. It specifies CAWDRGVYSPLHF.

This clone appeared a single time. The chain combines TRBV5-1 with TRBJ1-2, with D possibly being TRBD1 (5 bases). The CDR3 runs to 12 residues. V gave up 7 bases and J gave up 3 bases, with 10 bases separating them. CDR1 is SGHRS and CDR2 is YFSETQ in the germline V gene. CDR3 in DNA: TGCGCCAGCGGGAGGGGCGACTATGGCTACACCTTC. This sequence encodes CASGRGDYGYTF.

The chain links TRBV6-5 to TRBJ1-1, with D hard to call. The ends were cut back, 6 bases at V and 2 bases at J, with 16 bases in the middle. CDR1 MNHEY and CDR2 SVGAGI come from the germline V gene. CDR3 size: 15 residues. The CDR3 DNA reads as TGTGCCAGCAGGGAATCACGACACCTCAACACTGAAGCTTTCTTT. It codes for CASRESRHLNTEAFF.

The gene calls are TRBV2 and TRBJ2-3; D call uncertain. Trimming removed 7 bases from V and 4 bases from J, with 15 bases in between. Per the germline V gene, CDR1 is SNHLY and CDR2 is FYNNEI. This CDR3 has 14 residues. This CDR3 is CASTQAPVADTQYF. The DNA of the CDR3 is TGTGCCAGCACCCAAGCGCCGGTCGCAGATACGCAGTATTTT. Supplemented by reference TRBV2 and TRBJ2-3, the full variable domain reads EPEVTQTPSHQVTQMGQEVILRCVPISNHLYFYWYRQILGQKVEFLVSFYNNEISEKSEIFDDQFSVERPDGSNFTLKIRSTKLEDSAMYFCASTQAPVADTQYFGPGTRLTVL.

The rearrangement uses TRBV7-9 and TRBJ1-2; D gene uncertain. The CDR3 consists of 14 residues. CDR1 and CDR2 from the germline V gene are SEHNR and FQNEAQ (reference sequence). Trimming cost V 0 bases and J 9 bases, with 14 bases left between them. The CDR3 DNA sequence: TGTGCCAGCAGCTTAGCTGTCGGGTCTTCCAGCTACACCTTC. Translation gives CASSLAVGSSSYTF.

CDR3 loop: CASSDETSGNNEQFF. The DNA of the CDR3 is TGTGCCAGCAGTGATGAGACTAGCGGAAACAATGAGCAGTTCTTC. The chain has TRBV6-4 and TRBJ2-1, with 9 bases matching TRBD2. CDR1 is MRHNA, CDR2 SNTAGT, per germline. The CDR3 runs to 15 residues. Trimming at V came to 3 bases and at J to 5 bases, leaving 5 bases not matched to a gene.

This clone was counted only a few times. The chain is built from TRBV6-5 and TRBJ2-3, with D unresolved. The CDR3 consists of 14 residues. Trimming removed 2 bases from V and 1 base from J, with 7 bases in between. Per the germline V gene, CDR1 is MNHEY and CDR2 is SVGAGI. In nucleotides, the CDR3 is TGTGCCAGCAGTTACGCAGAAGGCACAGATACGCAGTATTTT. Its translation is CASSYAEGTDTQYF.

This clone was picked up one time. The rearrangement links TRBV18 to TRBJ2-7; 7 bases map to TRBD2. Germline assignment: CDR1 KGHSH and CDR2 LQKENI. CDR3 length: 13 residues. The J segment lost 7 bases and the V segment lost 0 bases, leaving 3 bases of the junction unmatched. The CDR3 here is CASSPPGGGEQYF. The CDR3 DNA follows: TGTGCCAGCTCACCACCGGGGGGAGGGGAGCAGTACTTC.

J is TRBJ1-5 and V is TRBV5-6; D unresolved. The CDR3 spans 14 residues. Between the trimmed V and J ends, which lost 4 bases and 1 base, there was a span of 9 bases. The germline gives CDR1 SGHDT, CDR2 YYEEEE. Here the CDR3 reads CASSRPGSNQPQHF. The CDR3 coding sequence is TGTGCCAGCAGCCGGCCGGGAAGCAATCAGCCCCAGCATTTT.

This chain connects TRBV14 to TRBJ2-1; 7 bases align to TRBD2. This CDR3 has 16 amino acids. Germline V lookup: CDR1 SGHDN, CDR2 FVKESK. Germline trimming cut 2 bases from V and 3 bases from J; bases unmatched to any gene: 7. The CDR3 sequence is CASSQSSGIHYNEQFF. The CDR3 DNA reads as TGTGCCAGCAGCCAATCTAGCGGTATACACTACAATGAGCAGTTCTTC.

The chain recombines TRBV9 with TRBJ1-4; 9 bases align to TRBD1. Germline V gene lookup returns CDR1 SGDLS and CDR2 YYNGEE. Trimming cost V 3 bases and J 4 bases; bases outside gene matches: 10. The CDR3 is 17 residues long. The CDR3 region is CASSARQGVGGNEKLFF. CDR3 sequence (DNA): TGTGCCAGCAGCGCCAGACAGGGGGTAGGCGGTAATGAAAAACTGTTTTTT. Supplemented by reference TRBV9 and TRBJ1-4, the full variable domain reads DSGVTQTPKHLITATGQRVTLRCSPRSGDLSVYWYQQSLDQGLQFLIQYYNGEERAKGNILERFSAQQFPDLHSELNLSSLELGDSALYFCASSARQGVGGNEKLFFGSGTQLSVL.

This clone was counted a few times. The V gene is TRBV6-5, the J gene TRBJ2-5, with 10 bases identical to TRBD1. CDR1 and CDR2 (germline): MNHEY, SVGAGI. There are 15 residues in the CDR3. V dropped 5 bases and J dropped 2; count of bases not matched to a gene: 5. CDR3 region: CASSLTGGRQETQYF. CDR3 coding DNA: TGTGCCAGCAGTCTGACAGGGGGCCGGCAAGAGACCCAGTACTTC.

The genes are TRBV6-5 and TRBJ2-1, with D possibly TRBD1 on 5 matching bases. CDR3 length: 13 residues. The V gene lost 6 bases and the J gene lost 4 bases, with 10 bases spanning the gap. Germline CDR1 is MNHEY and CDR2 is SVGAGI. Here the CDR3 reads CASRLDSYNEQFF. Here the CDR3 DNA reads TGTGCCAGCAGACTTGACAGTTACAATGAGCAGTTCTTC.

The CDR3: CASSRTGGRVPNQPQHF. CDR3 DNA sequence: TGTGCCAGTAGTAGGACAGGGGGGAGGGTACCCAATCAGCCCCAGCATTTT. The chain links TRBV19 to TRBJ1-5; 10 bases agree with TRBD1. In germline, CDR1 is LNHDA, CDR2 SQIVND (reference sequence). The CDR3 covers 17 residues. V shed 4 bases, J shed 3 bases, and the junction held 9 bases outside the gene matches.

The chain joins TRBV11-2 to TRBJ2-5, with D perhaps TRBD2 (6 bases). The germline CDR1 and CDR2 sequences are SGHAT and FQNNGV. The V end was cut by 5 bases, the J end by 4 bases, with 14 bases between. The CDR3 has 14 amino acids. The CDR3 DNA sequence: TGTGCCAGCAGCACCCCCGGACTACCAGAGACCCAGTACTTC. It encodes CASSTPGLPETQYF.

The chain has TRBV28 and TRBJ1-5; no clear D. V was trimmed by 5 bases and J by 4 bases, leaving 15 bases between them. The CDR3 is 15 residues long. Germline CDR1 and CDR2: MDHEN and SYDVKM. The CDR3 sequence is CASSPRNNPNQPQHF. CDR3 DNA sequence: TGTGCCAGCAGTCCCAGAAATAACCCAAATCAGCCCCAGCATTTT.

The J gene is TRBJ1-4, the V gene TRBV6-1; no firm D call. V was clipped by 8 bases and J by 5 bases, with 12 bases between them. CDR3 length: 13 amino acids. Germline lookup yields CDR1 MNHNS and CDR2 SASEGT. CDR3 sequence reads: CASQRFLNEKLFF. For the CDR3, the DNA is TGTGCCAGCCAGCGGTTCTTGAATGAAAAACTGTTTTTT.

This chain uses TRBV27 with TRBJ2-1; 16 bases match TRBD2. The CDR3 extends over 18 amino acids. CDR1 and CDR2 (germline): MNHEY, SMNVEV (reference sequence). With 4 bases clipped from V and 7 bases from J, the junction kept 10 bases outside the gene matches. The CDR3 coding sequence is TGTGCCAGCAGTTGGGGACTAGCGGGAGGGCCGGGGCGAAATGAGCAGTTCTTC. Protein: CASSWGLAGGPGRNEQFF.

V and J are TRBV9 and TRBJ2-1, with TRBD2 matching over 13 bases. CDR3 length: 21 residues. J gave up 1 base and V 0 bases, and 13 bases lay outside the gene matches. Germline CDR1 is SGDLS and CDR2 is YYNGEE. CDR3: CASSVGPGLAGALPSYNEQFF. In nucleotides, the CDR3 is TGTGCCAGCAGCGTAGGACCCGGACTAGCGGGAGCCCTACCGTCCTACAATGAGCAGTTCTTC. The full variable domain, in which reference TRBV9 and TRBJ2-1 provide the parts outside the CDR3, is DSGVTQTPKHLITATGQRVTLRCSPRSGDLSVYWYQQSLDQGLQFLIQYYNGEERAKGNILERFSAQQFPDLHSELNLSSLELGDSALYFCASSVGPGLAGALPSYNEQFFGPGTRLTVL.

For the CDR3, the DNA is TGTGCCAGCAGTGAAGCTTGGAGGGCCGGTTTATGGAGCAATGAGCAGTTCTTC. It specifies CASSEAWRAGLWSNEQFF. The genes are TRBV6-1 and TRBJ2-1; maybe TRBD2 (6 bases). This CDR3 has 18 residues. Germline V gives CDR1 MNHNS, CDR2 SASEGT. V dropped 0 bases and J dropped 6 bases, with 21 bases sitting between them.

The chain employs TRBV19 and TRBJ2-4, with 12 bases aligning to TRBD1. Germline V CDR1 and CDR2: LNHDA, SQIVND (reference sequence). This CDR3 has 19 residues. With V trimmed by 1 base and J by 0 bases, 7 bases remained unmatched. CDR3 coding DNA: TGTGCCAGTAGTATAGGGCCGGGACAGGGGGCGATAGCCAAAAACATTCAGTACTTC. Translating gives CASSIGPGQGAIAKNIQYF. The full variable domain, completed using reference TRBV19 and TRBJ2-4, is DGGITQSPKYLFRKEGQNVTLSCEQNLNHDAMYWYRQDPGQGLRLIYYSQIVNDFQKGDIAEGYSVSREKKESFPLTVTSAQKNPTAFYLCASSIGPGQGAIAKNIQYFGAGTRLSVL.

CDR3 amino acids: CASSYSDRANYGYTF. DNA of the CDR3: TGTGCCAGCAGTTACTCGGACAGAGCTAACTATGGCTACACCTTC. This chain connects TRBV6-5 to TRBJ1-2; maybe TRBD1 (6 bases). The germline V gene has CDR1 MNHEY and CDR2 SVGAGI. CDR3 length: 15 residues. Trimming removed 0 bases at V and 0 bases at J, with 8 bases between.

CDR3 in amino acids: CASSVGQGNNSPLHF. The DNA for the CDR3 is TGTGCCAGCAGCGTTGGACAGGGGAATAATTCACCCCTCCACTTT. The V and J genes are TRBV9 and TRBJ1-6; TRBD1 aligns across 9 bases. The V gene end was trimmed by 2 bases and the J gene end by 5 bases; junction bases not matched to a gene: 2. The germline gives CDR1 SGDLS, CDR2 YYNGEE. The CDR3 runs to 15 residues.

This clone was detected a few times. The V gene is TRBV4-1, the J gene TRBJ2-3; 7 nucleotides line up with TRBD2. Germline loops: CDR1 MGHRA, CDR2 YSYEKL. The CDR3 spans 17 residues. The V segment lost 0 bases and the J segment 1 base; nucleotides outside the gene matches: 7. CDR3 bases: TGCGCCAGCAGCCAAGAAGGGAGGGCATGGGGCACAGATACGCAGTATTTT. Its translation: CASSQEGRAWGTDTQYF.